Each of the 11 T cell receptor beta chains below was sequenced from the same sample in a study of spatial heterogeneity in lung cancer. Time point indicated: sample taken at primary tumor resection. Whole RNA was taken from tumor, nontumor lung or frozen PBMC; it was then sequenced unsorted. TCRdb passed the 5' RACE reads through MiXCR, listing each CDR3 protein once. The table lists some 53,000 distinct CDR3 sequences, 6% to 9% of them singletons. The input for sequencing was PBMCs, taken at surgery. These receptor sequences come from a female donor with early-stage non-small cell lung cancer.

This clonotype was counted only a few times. CDR3 nucleotide sequence: TGTGCCAGCAGCATGCGACTAGCTTACAATGAGCAGTTCTTC. Amino acids: CASSMRLAYNEQFF. The genes are TRBV9 and TRBJ2-1; 7 positions match TRBD2. Germline CDR1 and CDR2: SGDLS and YYNGEE. V lost 4 bases and J lost 4; bases outside the gene matches: 5. There are 14 residues in the CDR3.

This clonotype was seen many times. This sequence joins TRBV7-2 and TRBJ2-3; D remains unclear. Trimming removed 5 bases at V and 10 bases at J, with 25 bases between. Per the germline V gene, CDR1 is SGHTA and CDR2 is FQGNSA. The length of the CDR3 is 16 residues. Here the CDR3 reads CASSPGTRTSGVAQYF. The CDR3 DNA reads TGTGCCAGCAGCCCCGGTACAAGGACCTCAGGAGTCGCGCAGTATTTT.

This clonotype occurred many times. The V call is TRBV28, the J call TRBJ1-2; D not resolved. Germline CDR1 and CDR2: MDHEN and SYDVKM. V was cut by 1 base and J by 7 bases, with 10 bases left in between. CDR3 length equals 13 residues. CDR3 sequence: CASSLSAVGGYTF. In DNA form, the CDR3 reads TGTGCCAGCAGTTTATCGGCAGTCGGTGGCTACACCTTC.

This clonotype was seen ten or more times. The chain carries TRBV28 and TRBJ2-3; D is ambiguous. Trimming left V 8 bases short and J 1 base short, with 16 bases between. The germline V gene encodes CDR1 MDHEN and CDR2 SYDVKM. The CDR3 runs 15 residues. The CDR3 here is CASLSPGPGTDTQYF. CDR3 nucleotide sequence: TGTGCCAGCCTTTCCCCTGGGCCGGGCACAGATACGCAGTATTTT.

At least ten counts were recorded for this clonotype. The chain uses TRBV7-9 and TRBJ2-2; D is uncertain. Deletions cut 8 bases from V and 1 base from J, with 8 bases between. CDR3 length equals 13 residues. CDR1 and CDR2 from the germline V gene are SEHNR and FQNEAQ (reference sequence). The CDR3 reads CASCHMNTGELFF. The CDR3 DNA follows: TGTGCCAGCTGTCATATGAACACCGGGGAGCTGTTTTTT.

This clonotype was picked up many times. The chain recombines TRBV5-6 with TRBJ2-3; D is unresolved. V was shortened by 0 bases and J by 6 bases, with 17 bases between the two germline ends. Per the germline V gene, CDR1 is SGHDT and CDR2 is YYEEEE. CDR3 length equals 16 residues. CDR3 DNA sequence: TGTGCCAGCAGCTTGGATAAGTTCCCTCATAGGGATACGCAGTATTTT. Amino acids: CASSLDKFPHRDTQYF.

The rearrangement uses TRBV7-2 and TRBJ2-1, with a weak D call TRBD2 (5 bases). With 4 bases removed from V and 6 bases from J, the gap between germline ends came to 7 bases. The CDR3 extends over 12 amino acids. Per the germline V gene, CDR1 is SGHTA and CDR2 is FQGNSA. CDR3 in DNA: TGTGCCAGCAGCTGGGGAGTCAATGAGCAGTTCTTC. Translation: CASSWGVNEQFF.

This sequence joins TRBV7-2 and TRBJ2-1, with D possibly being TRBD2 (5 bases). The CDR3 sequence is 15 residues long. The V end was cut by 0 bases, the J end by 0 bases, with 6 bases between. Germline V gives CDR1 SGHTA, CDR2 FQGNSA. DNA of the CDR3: TGTGCCAGCAGCTTAGCTCGGGACTCCTACAATGAGCAGTTCTTC. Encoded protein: CASSLARDSYNEQFF. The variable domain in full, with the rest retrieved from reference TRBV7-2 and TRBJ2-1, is GAGVSQSPSNKVTEKGKDVELRCDPISGHTALYWYRQSLGQGLEFLIYFQGNSAPDKSGLPSDRFSAERTGGSVSTLTIQRTQQEDSAVYLCASSLARDSYNEQFFGPGTRLTVL.

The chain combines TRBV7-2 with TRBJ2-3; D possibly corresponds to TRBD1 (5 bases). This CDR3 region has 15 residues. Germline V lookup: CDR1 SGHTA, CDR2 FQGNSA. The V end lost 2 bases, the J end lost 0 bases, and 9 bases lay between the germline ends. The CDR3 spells CASSLWQGSTDTQYF. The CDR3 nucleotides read TGTGCCAGCAGCTTATGGCAGGGAAGCACAGATACGCAGTATTTT.

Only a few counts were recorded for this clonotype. CDR3 residues: CASSPTGVSNQPQHF. The DNA for the CDR3 is TGTGCCAGCAGCCCCACAGGGGTGAGCAATCAGCCCCAGCATTTT. The chain recombines TRBV6-2 or TRBV6-3 with TRBJ1-5; 7 nucleotides match TRBD1. CDR3 length equals 15 residues. Per the germline V gene, CDR1 is MNHEY and CDR2 is SVGEGT. Trimming removed 6 bases from V and 1 base from J; junction bases left unmatched: 6.

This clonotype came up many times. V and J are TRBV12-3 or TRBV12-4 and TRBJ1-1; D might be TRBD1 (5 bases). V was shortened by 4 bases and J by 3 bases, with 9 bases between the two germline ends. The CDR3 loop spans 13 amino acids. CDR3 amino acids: CASSYLRDTEAFF. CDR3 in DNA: TGTGCCAGCAGTTACCTCAGGGACACTGAAGCTTTCTTT.